This T cell receptor beta chain appears in the sequencing data of a study of relationships among human T cell subsets. Findings and limits, study-wide: Many CDR3s were shared across Th1, Th2 and regulatory subsets. Over 55% of CD8+ cytotoxic sequences were in clones over 100 reads; regulatory and Th2 had few. Bead-based sorting did not rule out CD4+CD8+ double-positive cells.

From mRNA, alpha and beta CDR3 regions were amplified using semiquantitative ARM-PCR. In ARM-PCR, communal superprimers followed tagged nested gene-specific primers for exponential amplification. Nested primers were removed by exonuclease before the second PCR round. Using its own MiXCR run on the multiplex PCR reads, TCRdb lists one record per CDR3 protein. The data show around 5,000 distinct CDR3 sequences, about four fifths seen once. This clonotype was counted once. The antigen is undetermined. The clonotype was recovered from a man between 40 and 49 years old in good health. The sequenced sample consisted of total T cells sorted from blood.

CDR3 residues: CASSFSSGNEQFF. The CDR3, as DNA: TGTGCCAGCAGCTTCTCTAGCGGCAATGAGCAGTTCTTC. The chain joins TRBV13 to TRBJ2-1, with 7 bases lining up with TRBD2. The V gene's germline CDR1 is PRHDT and CDR2 FYEKMQ (reference sequence). The CDR3 runs to 13 residues. Trimming removed 3 bases from V and 6 bases from J; junction bases left unmatched: 2. The whole variable domain, remainder taken from reference TRBV13 and TRBJ2-1, is AAGVIQSPRHLIKEKRETATLKCYPIPRHDTVYWYQQGPGQDPQFLISFYEKMQSDKGSIPDRFSAQQFSDYHSELNMSSLELGDSALYFCASSFSSGNEQFFGPGTRLTVL.